The following is a T cell receptor (beta chain) sequence with its context. This clone was seen a handful of times. The target of this receptor is not known. No quality values exist for individual bases; no much larger clone is one base distant. This specimen comes from a study of blood T cell repertoires in COVID-19 (dated by TCRdb to about 2020). General notes on the study: Samples from collaborators originated in the United States, Italy and Spain and spanned both the acute and convalescent phases of COVID-19. The material from the prospective study consisted of cDNA or gDNA derived from T cells, B-cell-depleted T cells, or PBMCs. The dataset comprised deeply sampled blood TCRbeta repertoires from subjects exposed to, actively infected with, or recovered from COVID-19. The repertoires were released in a freely available public database intended as a resource for research on the immune response to SARS-CoV-2. Samples came from the ongoing ImmuneRACE study (first 160 participants) plus 1,254 subjects from 6 global collaborators. Nearly every sample came with metadata listing a de-identified subject ID, COVID-19 status, age in years and sex. Where available, HLA class I and class II types were obtained from metadata supplied by the sample provider rather than from assay-based typing.

At one collaborating source in Seattle, patients were enrolled during active infection and were followed longitudinally through the course of disease. Collaborating institutions collected whole blood in K2EDTA tubes following their own protocols. Collaborator samples were shipped for TCRbeta analysis as frozen whole blood, isolated PBMCs, or DNA extracted from either sample type. Points the paper makes about the study in general: The quantity of clinical and demographic metadata differed by source and by participant and was supplied without curation.

TCRbeta CDR3 regions were amplified from genomic DNA by means of the immunoSEQ Assay, a bias-controlled multiplex PCR. The authors' pipeline ran thus. The number of nucleated cells in each sample was estimated from the amplification of reference gene primers within the assay. To quantify the absolute abundance of each unique TCRbeta CDR3 rearrangement, sequence reads were collapsed and filtered. For each sample, productive Simpson clonality was calculated by taking the square root of Simpson's diversity index across productive rearrangements. TCRdb retrieved this table from immuneACCESS and kept in-frame rearrangements only. Not all clones are present; in checked studies, unresolved V genes account for under half, and no reason is known for the remainder. Clonal size and the V and J genes are those of that table, whereas D and trimming came from the DNA. This sample gives approximately 290,000 clones in total; approximately 85% of them show up just once. In total, the top ten clones hold 0.87% of the sample.

This clonotype was sampled from a human donor with COVID-19, enrolled during active disease. The donor label of this sample is uncertain. Sequencing used peripheral blood.

The DNA sequence is as follows: TGCGCCAGCAGCTCAACCGGGACAGGGGATGAAAAACTGTTTTTT. It translates to CASSSTGTGDEKLFF. The chain employs TRBV5-1 and TRBJ1-4, and TRBD1 matches 10 of the central bases. The junction shows trimming of 3 bases on V and 6 bases on J, and the gene matches do not reach 5 bases of it. CDR1 and CDR2 were assigned from the germline V gene as SGHRS and YFSETQ. The CDR3 runs 15 residues from the cysteine to the phenylalanine. The read is trimmed to its CDR3 DNA, 45 bases read in frame from base 1.